The T cell receptor (beta chain) described here comes from a study of T-cell reconstitution after alpha-beta-depleted transplantation in children. CDR1 MNHEY and CDR2 SMNVEV come from the germline V gene (reference sequence). The V gene lost 3 bases and the J gene lost 4 bases, with 13 bases spanning the gap. CDR3 length equals 14 residues. Library preparation (for TCRbeta) was performed with unique molecular identifiers. TCRdb re-derived calls from the PCR reads in MiXCR, one entry per CDR3 protein. The repertoire holds 150,000 to 250,000 distinct CDR3 sequences, with roughly 15% as singletons. In its sample, this clonotype was seen once. This may come from a read error, since a much larger clone is one base off.

This receptor was taken from a human donor who donated a stem cell graft to a child with acute lymphoblastic leukemia. Sequenced here: PBMCs from the stem cell graft donor, sampled from the stem cell graft. V and J are TRBV27 and TRBJ2-7; unclear D gene. CDR3 loop: CASSFAFGLYEQYF. As DNA, the CDR3 is TGTGCCAGCAGTTTTGCATTTGGGTTGTACGAGCAGTACTTC.